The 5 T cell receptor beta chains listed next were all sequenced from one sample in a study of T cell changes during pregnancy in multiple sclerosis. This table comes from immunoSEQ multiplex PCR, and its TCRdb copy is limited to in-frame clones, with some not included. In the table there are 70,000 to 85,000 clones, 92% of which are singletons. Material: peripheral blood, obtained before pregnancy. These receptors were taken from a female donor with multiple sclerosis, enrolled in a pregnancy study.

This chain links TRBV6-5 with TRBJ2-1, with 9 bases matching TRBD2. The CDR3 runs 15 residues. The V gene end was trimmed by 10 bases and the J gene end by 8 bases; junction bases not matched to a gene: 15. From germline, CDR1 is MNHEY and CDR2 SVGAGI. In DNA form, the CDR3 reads TGTGCCACCAACTCCGGCGGGGGGGCTTTAGATGAGCAGTTCTTC. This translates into CATNSGGGALDEQFF.

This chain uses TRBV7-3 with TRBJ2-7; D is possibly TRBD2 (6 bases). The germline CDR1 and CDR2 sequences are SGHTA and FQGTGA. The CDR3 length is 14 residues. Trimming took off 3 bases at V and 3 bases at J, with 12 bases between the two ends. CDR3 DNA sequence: TGTGCCAGCAGCTTTAGCGGCTCCGGCTACGAGCAGTACTTC. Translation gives CASSFSGSGYEQYF.

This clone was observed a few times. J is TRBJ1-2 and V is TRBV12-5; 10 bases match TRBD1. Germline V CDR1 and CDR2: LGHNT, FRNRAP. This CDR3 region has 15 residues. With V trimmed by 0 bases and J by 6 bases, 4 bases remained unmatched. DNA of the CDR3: TGTGCTAGTGGTTTGGTGGGACAGGGGAGGGATGGCTACACCTTC. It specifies CASGLVGQGRDGYTF.

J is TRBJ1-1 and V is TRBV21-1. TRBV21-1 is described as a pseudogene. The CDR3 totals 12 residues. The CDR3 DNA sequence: TGTGCCAGCACCAAGGGGGGAGCTGAAGCTTTCTTT. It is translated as CASTKGGAEAFF.

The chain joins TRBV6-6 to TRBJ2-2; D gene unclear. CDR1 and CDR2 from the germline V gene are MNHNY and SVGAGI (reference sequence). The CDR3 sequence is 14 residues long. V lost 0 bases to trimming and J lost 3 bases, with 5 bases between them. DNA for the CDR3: TGTGCCAGCAGTTACTCCCTCTACACCGGGGAGCTGTTTTTT. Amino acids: CASSYSLYTGELFF.